This is a list of T cell receptor beta chains from one sample in a study of blood T cell repertoires in COVID-19. The method was immunoSEQ multiplex PCR; TCRdb's version includes in-frame clones alone and lacks a portion of them. The data contain approximately 230,000 clones, around 88% of them singletons. The sample taken for sequencing was peripheral blood. These receptors came from a woman in her thirties with COVID-19, enrolled during active disease. The CDR3 runs from the conserved cysteine through the conserved F or W. A D gene is named only where the DNA matches it firmly. Clone size is shown for a subset of rows, as once, few, many or a class of expanded clone.

J gene: TRBJ2-1; clone size: NA; D gene: TRBD2; V gene: TRBV5-1; CDR3 protein: CASSSSGARYNEQFF; CDR3 DNA: TGCGCCAGCAGCTCTAGCGGGGCTCGCTACAATGAGCAGTTCTTC
J gene: TRBJ2-1; clone size: NA; D gene: NA; V gene: TRBV12-5; CDR3 protein: CASIPGYSYNEQFF; CDR3 DNA: TGTGCTAGTATCCCGGGATACTCCTACAATGAGCAGTTCTTC
J gene: TRBJ2-1; clone size: NA; D gene: NA; V gene: TRBV5-1; CDR3 protein: CASSFGGRTYNEQFF; CDR3 DNA: TGCGCCAGCAGCTTCGGAGGGAGGACCTACAATGAGCAGTTCTTC
J gene: TRBJ2-1; clone size: NA; D gene: TRBD1; V gene: TRBV28; CDR3 protein: CASSTIRGSYNEQFF; CDR3 DNA: TGTGCCAGCAGTACCATCAGGGGGTCCTACAATGAGCAGTTCTTC
J gene: TRBJ1-5; clone size: NA; D gene: TRBD1; V gene: TRBV6-6; CDR3 protein: CASSRTGAAYSNQPQHF; CDR3 DNA: TGTGCCAGCAGTCGGACAGGGGCCGCCTATAGCAATCAGCCCCAGCATTTT
J gene: TRBJ1-1; clone size: NA; D gene: NA; V gene: TRBV6-5; CDR3 protein: CASSYGGGTTEAFF; CDR3 DNA: TGTGCCAGCAGTTACGGGGGGGGGACCACTGAAGCTTTCTTT
J gene: TRBJ2-7; clone size: few; D gene: NA; V gene: TRBV29-1; CDR3 protein: CSVEVQGQPEF; CDR3 DNA: TGCAGCGTTGAGGTTCAAGGACAGCCCGAATTC
J gene: TRBJ2-5; clone size: NA; D gene: TRBD2; V gene: TRBV11-2; CDR3 protein: CASSLQSGGQETQYF; CDR3 DNA: TGTGCCAGCAGCTTACAAAGCGGGGGGCAAGAGACCCAGTACTTC
J gene: TRBJ1-1; clone size: NA; D gene: NA; V gene: TRBV28; CDR3 protein: CASNTEGRDTEAFF; CDR3 DNA: TGTGCCAGCAACACGGAAGGGAGGGACACTGAAGCTTTCTTT
J gene: TRBJ2-7; clone size: NA; D gene: TRBD1; V gene: TRBV9; CDR3 protein: CASPQGGTGTGFINEQYF; CDR3 DNA: TGTGCCAGCCCCCAGGGGGGAACCGGGACAGGGTTTATCAACGAGCAGTACTTC
J gene: TRBJ2-5; clone size: NA; D gene: TRBD2; V gene: TRBV19; CDR3 protein: CASSIGTSVPETQYF; CDR3 DNA: TGTGCCAGTAGTATCGGGACTAGCGTCCCAGAGACCCAGTACTTC
J gene: TRBJ1-6; clone size: NA; D gene: NA; V gene: TRBV7-9; CDR3 protein: CASSRGGSPLHF; CDR3 DNA: TGTGCCAGCAGCCGGGGTGGTTCACCCCTCCACTTT
J gene: TRBJ2-5; clone size: NA; D gene: NA; V gene: TRBV7-2; CDR3 protein: CASSPIGVRTQYF; CDR3 DNA: TGTGCCAGCAGCCCGATCGGTGTGAGGACCCAGTACTTC
J gene: TRBJ1-4; clone size: NA; D gene: TRBD1; V gene: TRBV7-2; CDR3 protein: CASSFKTGGATNEKLFF; CDR3 DNA: TGTGCCAGCAGCTTTAAAACAGGGGGCGCAACTAATGAAAAACTGTTTTTT
J gene: TRBJ1-3; clone size: NA; D gene: NA; V gene: TRBV19; CDR3 protein: CASSTGDSRNTIYF; CDR3 DNA: TGTGCCAGTAGTACAGGGGATAGTCGAAACACCATATATTTT
J gene: TRBJ2-2; clone size: NA; D gene: NA; V gene: TRBV11-2; CDR3 protein: CASSLFPQGENTGELFF; CDR3 DNA: TGTGCCAGCAGCTTATTTCCGCAGGGTGAGAACACCGGGGAGCTGTTTTTT
J gene: TRBJ2-3; clone size: NA; D gene: TRBD2; V gene: TRBV9; CDR3 protein: CASSVETSGGFTDTQYF; CDR3 DNA: TGTGCCAGCAGCGTAGAGACTAGCGGGGGTTTCACAGATACGCAGTATTTT
J gene: TRBJ2-5; clone size: NA; D gene: NA; V gene: TRBV4-2; CDR3 protein: CASSQDLQETQYF; CDR3 DNA: TGTGCCAGCAGCCAAGATCTCCAAGAGACCCAGTACTTC
J gene: TRBJ1-1; clone size: NA; D gene: NA; V gene: TRBV7-2; CDR3 protein: CASSLMMGRDTEAFF; CDR3 DNA: TGTGCCAGCAGCTTAATGATGGGGAGGGACACTGAAGCTTTCTTT
J gene: TRBJ2-3; clone size: NA; D gene: TRBD1; V gene: TRBV5-4; CDR3 protein: CASSFNGDRGVTQYF; CDR3 DNA: TGTGCCAGCAGCTTTAACGGGGACAGGGGGGTGACGCAGTATTTT
J gene: TRBJ2-3; clone size: once; D gene: TRBD2; V gene: TRBV19; CDR3 protein: CATSGSADTQYF; CDR3 DNA: TGTGCCACTAGCGGGAGTGCAGATACGCAGTATTTT
J gene: TRBJ2-7; clone size: once; D gene: TRBD1; V gene: TRBV2; CDR3 protein: CASKGDRGSYEQYF; CDR3 DNA: TGTGCCAGCAAGGGAGACAGGGGGAGCTACGAGCAGTACTTC
J gene: TRBJ1-2; clone size: NA; D gene: TRBD1; V gene: TRBV14; CDR3 protein: CASSPRDSRYGYTF; CDR3 DNA: TGTGCCAGCAGCCCCCGGGACAGCCGCTATGGCTACACCTTC
J gene: TRBJ2-7; clone size: NA; D gene: TRBD1; V gene: TRBV2; CDR3 protein: CASGKTGGKGGYEQYF; CDR3 DNA: TGTGCCAGCGGTAAAACAGGGGGCAAGGGCGGCTACGAGCAGTACTTC
J gene: TRBJ2-1; clone size: NA; D gene: NA; V gene: TRBV7-2; CDR3 protein: CASSLAAGREQFF; CDR3 DNA: TGTGCCAGCAGCTTAGCGGCGGGGAGGGAGCAGTTCTTC
J gene: TRBJ2-1; clone size: NA; D gene: NA; V gene: TRBV7-9; CDR3 protein: CASGGNEQFF; CDR3 DNA: TGTGCCAGCGGGGGGAATGAGCAGTTCTTC
J gene: TRBJ2-7; clone size: NA; D gene: TRBD1; V gene: TRBV7-9; CDR3 protein: CASSAVQGAKIEQYF; CDR3 DNA: TGTGCCAGCAGCGCAGTCCAGGGGGCAAAGATCGAGCAGTACTTC
J gene: TRBJ2-2; clone size: NA; D gene: TRBD1; V gene: TRBV7-9; CDR3 protein: CASRSGQGNGPDTGELFF; CDR3 DNA: TGTGCCAGCAGGTCCGGACAGGGGAACGGGCCGGACACCGGGGAGCTGTTTTTT
J gene: TRBJ2-1; clone size: NA; D gene: TRBD2; V gene: TRBV27; CDR3 protein: CASSLFGSAGDHYNEQFF; CDR3 DNA: TGTGCCAGCAGTTTATTTGGGTCAGCGGGGGACCACTACAATGAGCAGTTCTTC
J gene: TRBJ2-1; clone size: NA; D gene: NA; V gene: TRBV5-1; CDR3 protein: CASSIPTSYNEQFF; CDR3 DNA: TGCGCCAGCAGCATCCCGACTAGCTACAATGAGCAGTTCTTC
J gene: TRBJ1-6; clone size: once; D gene: NA; V gene: TRBV7-2; CDR3 protein: CASSLEGAYSPLHF; CDR3 DNA: TGTGCCAGCAGCTTAGAGGGAGCTTATTCACCCCTCCACTTT
J gene: TRBJ2-2; clone size: NA; D gene: NA; V gene: TRBV4-3; CDR3 protein: CASSQDITTGRVVSFGGELFF; CDR3 DNA: TGCGCCAGCAGCCAAGATATCACGACGGGCAGGGTCGTGAGTTTTGGCGGGGAGCTGTTTTTT
J gene: TRBJ2-1; clone size: once; D gene: TRBD2; V gene: TRBV4-2; CDR3 protein: CASSRSSGGSNEQFF; CDR3 DNA: TGTGCCAGCAGCCGTTCTAGCGGGGGGTCTAATGAGCAGTTCTTC
J gene: TRBJ2-1; clone size: NA; D gene: TRBD2; V gene: TRBV24-1; CDR3 protein: CATSVAGLAPKFF; CDR3 DNA: TGTGCCACCAGTGTCGCGGGACTAGCGCCAAAGTTCTTC
J gene: TRBJ2-3; clone size: NA; D gene: NA; V gene: TRBV5-4; CDR3 protein: CASSLAGYTDTQYF; CDR3 DNA: TGTGCCAGCAGCTTGGCGGGTTACACAGATACGCAGTATTTT
J gene: TRBJ2-4; clone size: few; D gene: TRBD1; V gene: TRBV7-2; CDR3 protein: CASSLTSGQGNIQYF; CDR3 DNA: TGTGCCAGCAGTTTAACCTCGGGACAGGGGAACATTCAGTACTTC
J gene: TRBJ1-1; clone size: NA; D gene: NA; V gene: TRBV2; CDR3 protein: CASSEGRRGPF; CDR3 DNA: TGTGCCAGCAGCGAGGGTCGCAGGGGACCCTTT
J gene: TRBJ1-1; clone size: NA; D gene: NA; V gene: TRBV2; CDR3 protein: CASRQGNTEAFF; CDR3 DNA: TGTGCCAGCAGGCAGGGGAACACTGAAGCTTTCTTT